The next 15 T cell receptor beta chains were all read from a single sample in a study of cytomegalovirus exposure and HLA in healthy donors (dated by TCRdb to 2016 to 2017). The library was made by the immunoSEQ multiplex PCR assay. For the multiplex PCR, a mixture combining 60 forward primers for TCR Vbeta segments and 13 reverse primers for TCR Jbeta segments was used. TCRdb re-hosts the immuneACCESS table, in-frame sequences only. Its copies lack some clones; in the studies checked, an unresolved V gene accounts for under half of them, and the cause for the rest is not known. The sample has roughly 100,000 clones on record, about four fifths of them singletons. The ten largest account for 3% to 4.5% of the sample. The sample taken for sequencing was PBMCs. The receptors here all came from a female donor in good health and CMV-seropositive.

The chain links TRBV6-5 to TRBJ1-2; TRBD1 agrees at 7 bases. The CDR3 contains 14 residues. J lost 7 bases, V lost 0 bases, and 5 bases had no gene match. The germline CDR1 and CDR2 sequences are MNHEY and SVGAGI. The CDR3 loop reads CASSYSAQGVGYTF. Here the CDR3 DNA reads TGTGCCAGCAGTTACTCTGCGCAGGGGGTTGGCTACACCTTC.

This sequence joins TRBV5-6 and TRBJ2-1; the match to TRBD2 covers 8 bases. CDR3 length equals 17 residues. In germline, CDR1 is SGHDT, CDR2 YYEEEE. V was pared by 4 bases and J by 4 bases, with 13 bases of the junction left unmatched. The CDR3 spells CASSTRTRGRPYNEQFF. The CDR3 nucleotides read TGTGCCAGCAGCACCCGGACTCGCGGGAGGCCTTACAATGAGCAGTTCTTC.

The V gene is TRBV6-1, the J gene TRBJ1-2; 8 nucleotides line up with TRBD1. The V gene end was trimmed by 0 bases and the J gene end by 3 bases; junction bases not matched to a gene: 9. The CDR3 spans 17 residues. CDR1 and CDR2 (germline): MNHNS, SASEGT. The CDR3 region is CASSEALRQGRYYGYTF. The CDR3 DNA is TGTGCCAGCAGTGAAGCGCTTCGACAGGGGAGATACTATGGCTACACCTTC.

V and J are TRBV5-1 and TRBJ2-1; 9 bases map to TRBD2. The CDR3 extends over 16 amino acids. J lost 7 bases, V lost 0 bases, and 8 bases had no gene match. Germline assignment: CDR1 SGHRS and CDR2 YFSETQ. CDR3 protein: CASSLERLAGVNEQFF. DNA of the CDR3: TGCGCCAGCAGCTTGGAACGATTAGCGGGAGTTAATGAGCAGTTCTTC.

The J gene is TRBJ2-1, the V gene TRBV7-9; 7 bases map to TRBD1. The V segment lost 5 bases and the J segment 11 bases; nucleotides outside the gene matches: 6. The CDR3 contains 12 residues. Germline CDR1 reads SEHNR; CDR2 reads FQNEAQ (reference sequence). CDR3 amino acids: CASSPGQAKQFF. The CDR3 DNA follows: TGTGCCAGCAGCCCCGGACAGGCGAAGCAGTTCTTC.

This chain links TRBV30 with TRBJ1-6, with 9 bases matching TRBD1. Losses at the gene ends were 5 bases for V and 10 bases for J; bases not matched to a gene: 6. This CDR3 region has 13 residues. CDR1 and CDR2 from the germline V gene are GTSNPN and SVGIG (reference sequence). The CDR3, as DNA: TGTGCCTGGTGGACAGGGGTGGGCTCACCCCTCCACTTT. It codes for CAWWTGVGSPLHF.

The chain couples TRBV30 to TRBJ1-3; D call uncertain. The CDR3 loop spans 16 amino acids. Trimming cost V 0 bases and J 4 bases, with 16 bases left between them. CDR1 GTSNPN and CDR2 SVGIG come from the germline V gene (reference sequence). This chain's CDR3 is CAWSVQSGLRGNTIYF. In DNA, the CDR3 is TGTGCCTGGAGTGTACAGTCAGGACTCAGGGGAAACACCATATATTTT.

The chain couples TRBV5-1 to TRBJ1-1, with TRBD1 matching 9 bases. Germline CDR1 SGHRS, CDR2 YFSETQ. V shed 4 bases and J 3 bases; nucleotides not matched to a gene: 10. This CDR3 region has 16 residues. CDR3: CASSVDRGFRYTEAFF. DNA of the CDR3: TGCGCCAGCAGCGTGGACAGGGGATTTAGGTACACTGAAGCTTTCTTT. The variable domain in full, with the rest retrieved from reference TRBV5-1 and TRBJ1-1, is KAGVTQTPRYLIKTRGQQVTLSCSPISGHRSVSWYQQTPGQGLQFLFEYFSETQRNKGNFPGRFSGRQFSNSRSEMNVSTLELGDSALYLCASSVDRGFRYTEAFFGQGTRLTVV.

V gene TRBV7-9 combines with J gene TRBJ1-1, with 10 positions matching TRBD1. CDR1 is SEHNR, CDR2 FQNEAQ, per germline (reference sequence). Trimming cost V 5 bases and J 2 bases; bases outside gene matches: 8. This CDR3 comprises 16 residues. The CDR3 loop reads CASSDPGQGINTEAFF. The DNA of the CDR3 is TGTGCCAGCAGCGATCCGGGACAGGGGATCAACACTGAAGCTTTCTTT.

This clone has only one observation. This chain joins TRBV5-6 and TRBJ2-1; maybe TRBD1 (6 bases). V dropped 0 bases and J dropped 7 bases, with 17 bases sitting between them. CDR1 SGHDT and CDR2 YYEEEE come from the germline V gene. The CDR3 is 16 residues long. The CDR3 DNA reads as TGTGCCAGCAGCTTGGGGGCAGGGGCGGGTTTTAATGAGCAGTTCTTC. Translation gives CASSLGAGAGFNEQFF.

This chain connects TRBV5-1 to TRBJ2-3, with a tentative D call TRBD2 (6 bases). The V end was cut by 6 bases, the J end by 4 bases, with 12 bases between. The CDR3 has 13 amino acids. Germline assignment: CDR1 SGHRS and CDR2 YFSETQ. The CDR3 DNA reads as TGCGCCAGCAAGGCGGCGGGGTCAGATACGCAGTATTTT. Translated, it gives CASKAAGSDTQYF.

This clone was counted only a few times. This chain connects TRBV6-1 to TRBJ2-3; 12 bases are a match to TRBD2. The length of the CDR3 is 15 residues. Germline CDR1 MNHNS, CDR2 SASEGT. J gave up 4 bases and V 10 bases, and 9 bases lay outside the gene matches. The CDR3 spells CAILRLAGEADTQYF. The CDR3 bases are TGTGCCATCCTCAGACTAGCGGGGGAGGCAGATACGCAGTATTTT.

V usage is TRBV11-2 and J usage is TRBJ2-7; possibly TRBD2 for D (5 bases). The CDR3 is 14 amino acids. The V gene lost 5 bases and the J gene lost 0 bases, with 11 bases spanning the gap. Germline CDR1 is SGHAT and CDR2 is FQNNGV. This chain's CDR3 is CASSPRRGSYEQYF. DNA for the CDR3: TGTGCCAGCAGCCCGAGACGGGGCTCCTACGAGCAGTACTTC.

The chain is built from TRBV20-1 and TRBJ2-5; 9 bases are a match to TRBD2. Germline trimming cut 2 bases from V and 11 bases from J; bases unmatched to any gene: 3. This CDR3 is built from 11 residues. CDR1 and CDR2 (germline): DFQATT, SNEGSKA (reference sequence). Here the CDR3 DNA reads TGCAGTGCTAGAAGTCTAGCGGGACAGTACTTC. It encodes CSARSLAGQYF.

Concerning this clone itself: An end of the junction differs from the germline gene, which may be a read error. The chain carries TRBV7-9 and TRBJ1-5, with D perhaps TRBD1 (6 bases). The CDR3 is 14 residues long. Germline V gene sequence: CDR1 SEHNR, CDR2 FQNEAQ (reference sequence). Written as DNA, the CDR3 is TGTTCCAGCAGCCTCGGGGACAACAATCAGCCCCAGCATTTT. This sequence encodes CSSSLGDNNQPQHF.